This entry lists 28 T cell receptor beta chains sequenced from one sample in a study of T cell responses to AZD1222 COVID-19 vaccine. This table comes from immunoSEQ multiplex PCR, and its TCRdb copy is limited to in-frame clones, with some not included. The table lists fewer than 200,000 clones, over 80% of them singletons, with about 4.1% in the top ten. Sequencing was performed on peripheral blood, taken 28 days after the second dose of the MenACWY control vaccine. The receptors stem from an adult who received the MenACWY meningococcal vaccine as a control.

There are many counts of this clone. The J gene is TRBJ1-5, the V gene TRBV2, with a tentative D call TRBD1 (5 bases). The CDR3 totals 13 residues. With 5 bases removed from V and 4 bases from J, the gap between germline ends came to 9 bases. Germline V gene sequence: CDR1 SNHLY, CDR2 FYNNEI. CDR3 residues: CASSRDRNQPQHF. CDR3 nucleotide sequence: TGTGCCAGCAGTAGAGACAGAAATCAGCCCCAGCATTTT.

The CDR3 DNA reads TGTGCCAGCAGTTACCTAGGGGGCGAGACTGAAGCTTTCTTT. Encoded protein: CASSYLGGETEAFF. V usage is TRBV6-2 or TRBV6-3 and J usage is TRBJ1-1; 7 bases are a match to TRBD1. After removal of 2 bases from V and 5 bases from J, the junction contained 5 bases not matched to a gene. Germline CDR1 reads MNHEY; CDR2 reads SVGEGT. This CDR3 has 14 amino acids.

Here the CDR3 reads CASSPRSGGDEKLFF. In DNA form, the CDR3 reads TGTGCCAGCTCACCCAGATCGGGGGGGGATGAAAAACTGTTTTTT. V and J are TRBV18 and TRBJ1-4, with D possibly matching TRBD1 (5 bases). This CDR3 is built from 15 residues. In germline, CDR1 is KGHSH, CDR2 LQKENI. Trimming removed 3 bases from V and 6 bases from J, with 14 bases in between.

The V and J genes are TRBV6-5 and TRBJ2-5; the D is unclear. Germline V gene sequence: CDR1 MNHEY, CDR2 SVGAGI. This CDR3 spans 14 amino acids. Trimming removed 3 bases at V and 3 bases at J, with 11 bases between. CDR3 in amino acids: CASSYRSGKETQYF. CDR3 nucleotides: TGTGCCAGCAGTTATAGGTCCGGTAAAGAGACCCAGTACTTC.

Here the CDR3 reads CSASPGRGQPQHF. Here the CDR3 DNA reads TGCAGTGCTAGTCCGGGGAGGGGTCAGCCCCAGCATTTT. The chain uses TRBV20-1 and TRBJ1-5, with D perhaps matching TRBD1 (5 bases). There are 13 residues in the CDR3. Trimming removed 3 bases from V and 6 bases from J, with 12 bases in between. Germline assignment: CDR1 DFQATT and CDR2 SNEGSKA (reference sequence).

In this sample, this clone turned up once. The gene calls are TRBV29-1 and TRBJ2-7; a weak D match, TRBD1 (5 bases). This CDR3 has 13 residues. Trimming removed 1 base at V and 5 bases at J, with 12 bases between. Germline CDR1 is SQVTM and CDR2 is ANQGSEA. The DNA for the CDR3 is TGCAGCGTTGAAGTAGGGGCGCAGGACGAGCAGTACTTC. It codes for CSVEVGAQDEQYF.

The rearrangement joins TRBV5-1 to TRBJ1-1; TRBD1 matches 7 bases. CDR1 and CDR2 (germline): SGHRS, YFSETQ. V shed 2 bases and J 12 bases; nucleotides not matched to a gene: 13. This CDR3 has 14 amino acids. CDR3 residues: CASSFQQGEVGPFF. The CDR3 DNA reads as TGCGCCAGCAGCTTTCAGCAGGGGGAGGTTGGGCCTTTCTTT.

CDR3 sequence: CASSLEQSYGYTF. CDR3 DNA sequence: TGTGCCAGCAGCTTAGAACAGTCCTATGGCTACACCTTC. V usage is TRBV7-9 and J usage is TRBJ1-2; D unclear. The germline V gene encodes CDR1 SEHNR and CDR2 FQNEAQ (reference sequence). The CDR3 has 13 residues. V was cut by 1 base and J by 4 bases, with 7 bases left in between.

V is TRBV7-9 and J is TRBJ1-2, with TRBD1 identical over 8 bases. This CDR3 has 17 residues. The junction had 12 bases not matched to a gene; V was cut back by 5 bases and J by 1 base. Per the germline V gene, CDR1 is SEHNR and CDR2 is FQNEAQ (reference sequence). The CDR3 sequence is CASSPTQGTGDNYGYTF. DNA of the CDR3: TGTGCCAGCAGCCCGACGCAGGGGACAGGCGATAACTATGGCTACACCTTC.

This clone was found a few times. The V gene is TRBV2, the J gene TRBJ1-2, with D possibly being TRBD1 (5 bases). Germline V gene data show CDR1 as SNHLY and CDR2 as FYNNEI. Trimming removed 2 bases from V and 4 bases from J, with 17 bases in between. This CDR3 comprises 16 residues. CDR3 bases: TGTGCCAGCAGTGAAAGTAAGGGGAGAATGGGCTATGGCTACACCTTC. Translated: CASSESKGRMGYGYTF.

The chain carries TRBV10-3 and TRBJ1-2; D might be TRBD1 (5 bases). The CDR3 length is 16 residues. Per the germline V gene, CDR1 is ENHRY and CDR2 is SYGVKD. V lost 0 bases to trimming and J lost 8 bases, with 19 bases between them. This chain's CDR3 is CAISESRLAGTGGYTF. The CDR3 region has the DNA TGTGCCATCAGTGAGTCGCGTTTAGCAGGGACGGGCGGCTACACCTTC.

The gene calls are TRBV6-5 and TRBJ1-1; D unresolved. Germline V gene sequence: CDR1 MNHEY, CDR2 SVGAGI. Trimming stripped 6 bases from V and 5 bases from J, with 13 bases between. The CDR3 has 13 residues. The CDR3 DNA is TGTGCCAGCAGCGATTTCGAGGGAACTGAAGCTTTCTTT. Translated: CASSDFEGTEAFF.

The chain has TRBV29-1 and TRBJ1-5, with 7 bases matching TRBD1. Germline CDR1 and CDR2: SQVTM and ANQGSEA. The CDR3 has 12 amino acids. J gave up 5 bases and V 4 bases, and 2 bases lay outside the gene matches. CDR3: CSVAQGDQPQHF. In nucleotides, the CDR3 is TGCAGCGTTGCGCAGGGGGATCAGCCCCAGCATTTT.

CDR3 DNA: TGTGCCAGCAGCCCCCACTACTCTGGGACAGGTGAAGGAAACACCATATATTTT. This translates into CASSPHYSGTGEGNTIYF. The V and J genes are TRBV28 and TRBJ1-3, with 8 bases aligning to TRBD1. The CDR3 spans 18 residues. Looked up from germline, CDR1 is MDHEN and CDR2 is SYDVKM. J was trimmed by 4 bases and V by 6 bases; bases with no gene match: 17.

V and J are TRBV7-9 and TRBJ2-7, with 14 positions matching TRBD2. CDR1 is SEHNR, CDR2 FQNEAQ, per germline (reference sequence). With V trimmed by 5 bases and J by 0 bases, 9 bases remained unmatched. CDR3 size: 18 residues. CDR3: CASSGLAGGGRDSYEQYF. The CDR3 DNA reads as TGTGCCAGCAGCGGACTAGCGGGAGGTGGAAGGGACTCCTACGAGCAGTACTTC.

V is TRBV11-2 and J is TRBJ1-1; D unclear. Trimming removed 5 bases at V and 8 bases at J, with 12 bases between. Per the germline V gene, CDR1 is SGHAT and CDR2 is FQNNGV. The CDR3 runs to 12 residues. The CDR3 DNA reads TGTGCCAGCAGCCCCCTTGAAGTAGAAGCTTTCTTT. Translating gives CASSPLEVEAFF.

The chain employs TRBV4-1 and TRBJ1-1; a possible D gene is TRBD1 (5 bases). The CDR3 has 16 amino acids. Germline CDR1 MGHRA, CDR2 YSYEKL. Between the trimmed V and J ends, which lost 1 base and 6 bases, there was a span of 18 bases. The CDR3 nucleotides read TGCGCCAGCAGCCAAGTCCTCGGGGCCCGGGGGGCTGAAGCTTTCTTT. Its protein is CASSQVLGARGAEAFF.

The genes are TRBV9 and TRBJ2-2; 10 nucleotides match TRBD2. With 0 bases clipped from V and 5 bases from J, the junction kept 4 bases outside the gene matches. Germline V gene lookup returns CDR1 SGDLS and CDR2 YYNGEE. The CDR3 has 16 residues. CDR3 coding DNA: TGTGCCAGCAGCGTAGAGGCTAGCGGGAGAACCGGGGAGCTGTTTTTT. It specifies CASSVEASGRTGELFF.

The chain is built from TRBV19 and TRBJ1-1, with unresolved D. V dropped 4 bases and J dropped 1 base, with 13 bases sitting between them. The CDR3 has 15 amino acids. The germline V gene encodes CDR1 LNHDA and CDR2 SQIVND (reference sequence). The CDR3 nucleotides read TGTGCCAGTAGTAACCGGGTAGGCGCGAACACTGAAGCTTTCTTT. Translation: CASSNRVGANTEAFF.

The CDR3 is CASSYSGTLYEQYF. CDR3 nucleotide sequence: TGTGCCAGCAGTTACTCTGGGACTCTCTACGAGCAGTACTTC. V usage is TRBV6-5 and J usage is TRBJ2-7; D is possibly TRBD2 (6 bases). Looked up from germline, CDR1 is MNHEY and CDR2 is SVGAGI. This CDR3 contains 14 residues. V was cut by 0 bases and J by 3 bases, with 9 bases left in between.

The chain links TRBV6-5 to TRBJ1-1; no definite D call. Germline V gene data show CDR1 as MNHEY and CDR2 as SVGAGI. CDR3 size: 15 residues. V lost 5 bases and J lost 2, with 15 bases in between. The CDR3 coding sequence is TGTGCCAGCAGTCCCTTTACAGCGCCTAACACTGAAGCTTTCTTT. Its translation is CASSPFTAPNTEAFF.

This chain uses TRBV6-4 with TRBJ2-3, with a possible D match to TRBD2 (6 bases). Trimming left V 2 bases short and J 4 bases short, with 13 bases between. Per germline, CDR1 MRHNA and CDR2 SNTAGT. There are 15 residues in the CDR3. CDR3 sequence reads: CASSDPVGGADTQYF. The CDR3 DNA follows: TGTGCCAGCAGTGACCCAGTCGGAGGGGCAGATACGCAGTATTTT.

The rearrangement links TRBV25-1 to TRBJ2-1; 11 positions match TRBD2. CDR1 MGHDK and CDR2 SYGVNS come from the germline V gene. Unmatched junction bases numbered 2, after V lost 9 bases and J lost 7 bases. The CDR3 loop spans 12 amino acids. In nucleotides, the CDR3 is TGTGCCAGTAGCGGGAGGGGGAATGAGCAGTTCTTC. The encoded protein is CASSGRGNEQFF.

The chain recombines TRBV28 with TRBJ2-1; D gene ambiguous. The V gene's germline CDR1 is MDHEN and CDR2 SYDVKM. With 3 bases removed from V and 10 bases from J, the gap between germline ends came to 10 bases. This CDR3 has 12 amino acids. CDR3 coding DNA: TGTGCCAGCAGTTTTGGCAACGCAGAGCAGTTCTTC. This translates into CASSFGNAEQFF.

The J gene is TRBJ2-7, the V gene TRBV18; D may be TRBD2 (5 bases). This CDR3 spans 15 amino acids. Trimming pared 2 bases from V and 0 bases from J, leaving 11 bases between. Germline CDR1 reads KGHSH; CDR2 reads LQKENI. The CDR3 DNA reads TGTGCCAGCTCACCAGGGATCGGGGACTCCTACGAGCAGTACTTC. Translated, it gives CASSPGIGDSYEQYF.

This rearrangement joins TRBV2 to TRBJ2-4, with D perhaps TRBD2 (6 bases). Germline-derived CDR1 and CDR2 are SNHLY and FYNNEI. V was pared by 6 bases and J by 5 bases, with 17 bases between. CDR3 length equals 15 residues. CDR3 sequence: CASRRGPQPQNIQYF. CDR3 DNA sequence: TGTGCCAGCAGGCGGGGTCCCCAGCCACAAAACATTCAGTACTTC.

The CDR3 nucleotides are TGTGCCAGCAGCTTCCGAGGGACGCTGCTGGAGACCCAGTACTTC. Translation gives CASSFRGTLLETQYF. The J gene is TRBJ2-5, the V gene TRBV7-2; D possibly uses TRBD1 or TRBD2 (5 bases each). Germline V gives CDR1 SGHTA, CDR2 FQGNSA. The CDR3 spans 15 residues. Trimming stripped 3 bases from V and 5 bases from J, with 16 bases between.

The chain couples TRBV12-3 or TRBV12-4 to TRBJ2-5; no reliable D call. The V and J ends lost 5 bases and 1 base respectively, with 5 bases between them. The CDR3 is 12 amino acids. The CDR3 spells CASSPGQETQYF. CDR3 in DNA: TGTGCCAGCAGTCCAGGCCAAGAGACCCAGTACTTC.